This TCR beta chain was recovered during a study of T cells after yellow fever vaccination. This clonotype was observed a few times. Its cognate antigen is unknown. Study-level findings and limits: Relatively few clonotypes were ones that appeared in both CD4 and CD8 compartments. Peak timing came faster in the weaker secondary response, day 5 versus 15.

V lost 0 bases, J lost 1 base, and 6 bases lay in between. The CDR3 length is 14 residues. From germline, CDR1 is SEHNR and CDR2 FQNEAQ (reference sequence). In TCRdb, the 5' RACE reads were re-called with MiXCR into one record per CDR3 protein. Of roughly 300,000 distinct CDR3 sequences in the sample, approximately 8% were seen once. The sequenced sample was PBMCs, obtained more than 35 days after the first yellow fever vaccination. The receptor comes from a man aged 18 to 29 who received the YFV17D yellow fever vaccine. J is TRBJ2-5 and V is TRBV7-9; D gene unclear. This CDR3 is CASSLATSQETQYF. The CDR3 DNA follows: TGTGCCAGCAGCTTAGCTACCTCCCAAGAGACCCAGTACTTC.